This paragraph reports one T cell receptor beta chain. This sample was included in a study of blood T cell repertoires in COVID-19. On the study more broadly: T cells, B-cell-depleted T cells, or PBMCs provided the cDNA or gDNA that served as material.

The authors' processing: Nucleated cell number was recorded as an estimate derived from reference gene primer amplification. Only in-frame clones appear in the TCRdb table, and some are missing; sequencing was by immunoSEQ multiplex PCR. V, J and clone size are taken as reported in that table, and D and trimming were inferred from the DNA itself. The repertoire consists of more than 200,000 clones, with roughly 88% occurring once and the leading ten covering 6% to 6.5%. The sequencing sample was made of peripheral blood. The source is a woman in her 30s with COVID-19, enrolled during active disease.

CDR3 in amino acids: CSAGQGGNQPQHF. CDR3 in DNA: TGCAGCGCCGGACAGGGCGGCAATCAGCCCCAGCATTTT. The chain carries TRBV29-1 and TRBJ1-5; TRBD1 aligns across 8 bases. CDR1 SQVTM and CDR2 ANQGSEA come from the germline V gene. This CDR3 is built from 13 residues. The V segment lost 7 bases and the J segment 2 bases; nucleotides outside the gene matches: 4. The full variable domain, completed using reference TRBV29-1 and TRBJ1-5, is SAVISQKPSRDICQRGTSLTIQCQVDSQVTMMFWYRQQPGQSLTLIATANQGSEATYESGFVIDKFPISRPNLTFSTLTVSNMSPEDSSIYLCSAGQGGNQPQHFGDGTRLSIL.